Listed here is a single T cell receptor beta chain. The antigen it recognizes is unknown. No much larger clonotype is one base removed from it; base qualities were not supplied. Clipping removes 3 bases from V and 11 bases from J, with 5 as the unmatched junction base count. The CDR3 has 14 amino acids, counting the end cysteine and phenylalanine. Here the CDR3 DNA is all that survives: 42 bases in frame from base 1. The germline V gene provides CDR1 SGDLS and CDR2 YYNGEE. Participants in the prospective study were aged about 18 to 100 years, lived in about two dozen United States geographic areas, and enrolled through a virtual design. To assign participants to cohorts, the prospective study relied on clinical history that participants themselves reported in a screening survey and a study questionnaire. Exposed participants had been in contact, within 2 weeks of entering the study, with a person who had a PCR-confirmed or clinician-diagnosed case of COVID-19. In the prospective study, mobile phlebotomists collected whole blood, serum and a nasopharyngeal or oropharyngeal swab from each participant. Additional blood draws and questionnaires over an approximately two-month period could optionally be provided by prospective study participants. Prospective study blood samples were shipped either frozen or at room temperature before DNA extraction.

The sample belongs to a study of blood T cell repertoires in COVID-19 (TCRdb year 2020). Some background on the complete study: Samples covering the acute and convalescent phases of COVID-19 were provided by collaborators in the United States, Italy and Spain. The prospective study material was composed of cDNA or gDNA derived from T cells, B-cell-depleted T cells, or PBMCs. The dataset comprised deeply sampled blood TCRbeta repertoires from subjects exposed to, actively infected with, or recovered from COVID-19. The repertoires were released in a freely available public database intended as a resource for research on the immune response to SARS-CoV-2. The samples were drawn from two sources: the first 160 participants of the ongoing ImmuneRACE study, and 1,254 subjects contributed by 6 global collaborators. The sample metadata nearly always contained a de-identified subject ID, COVID-19 status, age in years and sex. HLA class I and class II types, where available, came from metadata supplied by the sample provider rather than from assay-based typing.

TCRbeta CDR3 regions were amplified from genomic DNA by means of the immunoSEQ Assay, a bias-controlled multiplex PCR. The source study handled its data this way. Nucleated cell counts per sample were estimated from amplification of reference gene primers within the assay. Sequence reads were collapsed and filtered to measure the absolute abundance of every unique TCRbeta CDR3 rearrangement. For each sample, productive Simpson clonality was calculated by taking the square root of Simpson's diversity index across productive rearrangements. Imported from immuneACCESS, the table was reduced by TCRdb to in-frame sequences with V and J called. These copies leave out some clones; in studies compared against another copy, an unresolved V gene accounts for under half, and the cause of the remainder is not known. V and J calls and clone size are given by that table; D and trimming were obtained from the DNA. In all, the sample holds 200,000 to 250,000 clones, and roughly 88% of those were seen once. The ten most abundant clones make up approximately 3.5% of the sample.

Overall results and qualifications from the work: The quantity of clinical and demographic metadata differed by source and by participant and was supplied without curation.

This chain joins TRBV9 to TRBJ1-6; a stretch of 10 junction bases matches TRBD1. Input material: PBMCs or T cells enriched from blood (not recorded which). The TCR sequence derives from a woman aged 30 to 39 who had been exposed to COVID-19. The DNA is TGTGCCAGCAGCGAGGGACAGGGGAAGACACCCCTCCACTTT. This is translated as CASSEGQGKTPLHF.